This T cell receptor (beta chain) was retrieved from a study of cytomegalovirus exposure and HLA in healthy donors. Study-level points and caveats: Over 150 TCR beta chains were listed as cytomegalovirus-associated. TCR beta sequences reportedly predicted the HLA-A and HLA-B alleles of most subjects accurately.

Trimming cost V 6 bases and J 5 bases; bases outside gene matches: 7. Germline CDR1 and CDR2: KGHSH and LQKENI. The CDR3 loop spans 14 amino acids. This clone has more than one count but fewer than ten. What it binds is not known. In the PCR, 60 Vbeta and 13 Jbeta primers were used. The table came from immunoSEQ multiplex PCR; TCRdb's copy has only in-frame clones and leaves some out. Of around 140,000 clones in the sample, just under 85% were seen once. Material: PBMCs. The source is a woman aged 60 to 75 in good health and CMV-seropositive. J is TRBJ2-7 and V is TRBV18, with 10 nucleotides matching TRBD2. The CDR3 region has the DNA TGTGCCAGCTCTTCAGGGACTAGCGTGGACGAGCAGTACTTC. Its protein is CASSSGTSVDEQYF.